A selection of T cell receptor beta chains follows, all from one sample in a study of identical twins. TCRdb reprocessed the 5' RACE reads via MiXCR and lists one record per CDR3 protein. The sample has 650,000 to 800,000 distinct CDR3 sequences, around 8.6% seen once. Separately, the same data were catalogued under a study of yellow fever vaccine responses in identical twins.

Sequenced sample: PBMCs. These receptors all come from a woman aged 18-35 years in good health. The CDR3 runs from the conserved cysteine through the conserved F or W. D genes are given only for firm matches. Clone size is stated in some rows and not others, as once, few, many or a class when expanded.

CDR3	DNA	D	size	V	J
CASTNLGDEQYF	TGTGCCAGCACTAACCTGGGGGACGAGCAGTACTTC	-	-	TRBV12-3/TRBV12-4	TRBJ2-7
CASSQSPGVALNEQFF	TGCGCCAGCAGCCAAAGCCCCGGGGTAGCTCTCAATGAGCAGTTCTTC	-	-	TRBV4-3	TRBJ2-1
CASSLNNEGGEQFF	TGTGCCAGCAGCTTAAATAACGAGGGCGGTGAGCAGTTCTTC	-	few	TRBV7-3	TRBJ2-1
CASSQDGRREEREQYF	TGTGCCAGCAGCCAAGATGGACGGCGGGAAGAGCGCGAGCAGTACTTC	-	few	TRBV14	TRBJ2-7
CASSSWDWSTDTQYF	TGTGCCAGCAGTTCCTGGGACTGGAGCACAGATACGCAGTATTTT	-	-	TRBV27	TRBJ2-3
CASSPPFNRGPTDTQYF	TGTGCCAGCAGCCCTCCCTTCAACAGGGGGCCCACAGATACGCAGTATTTT	TRBD1	-	TRBV5-6	TRBJ2-3
CASSLRTPGYEQYF	TGTGCCAGCAGTTTACGCACCCCGGGGTACGAGCAGTACTTC	-	-	TRBV28	TRBJ2-7
CASSGSGRAFDEQFF	TGTGCCAGCAGTGGTAGCGGGAGGGCCTTCGATGAGCAGTTCTTC	TRBD2	few	TRBV12-3/TRBV12-4	TRBJ2-1
CSARGLAGDEQYF	TGCAGTGCCAGAGGACTAGCGGGAGACGAGCAGTACTTC	TRBD2	few	TRBV20-1	TRBJ2-7
CASSQRSLGVNEQFF	TGTGCCAGCAGCCAGAGGTCTCTGGGCGTCAATGAGCAGTTCTTC	-	-	TRBV3-1	TRBJ2-1
CASSLASGTANTGELFF	TGCGCCAGCAGCTTGGCTTCAGGGACAGCGAACACCGGGGAGCTGTTTTTT	TRBD1	few	TRBV5-1	TRBJ2-2
CAHKSTDTQYF	TGTGCCCACAAAAGCACAGATACGCAGTATTTT	-	many	TRBV7-9	TRBJ2-3
CSVERGDRGLLYNEQFF	TGCAGCGTTGAAAGGGGGGATCGGGGGCTCTTGTACAATGAGCAGTTCTTC	-	-	TRBV29-1	TRBJ2-1
CSVEGQYTEAFF	TGCAGCGTTGAAGGACAGTACACTGAAGCTTTCTTT	-	many	TRBV29-1	TRBJ1-1
CASSLAAASVGNWETQYF	TGTGCCAGCAGCTTAGCGGCGGCTAGCGTAGGCAATTGGGAGACCCAGTACTTC	-	-	TRBV7-2	TRBJ2-5
CSARDGTTNTGELFF	TGCAGTGCTAGAGACGGGACAACGAACACCGGGGAGCTGTTTTTT	-	-	TRBV20-1	TRBJ2-2
CASSHLAEPTDTQYF	TGTGCCAGCAGCCACCTAGCGGAGCCCACAGATACGCAGTATTTT	TRBD2	few	TRBV3-1	TRBJ2-3
CSARDPSRARYNEQYF	TGCAGTGCTAGAGATCCTTCCCGGGCCCGGTATAACGAGCAGTACTTC	-	few	TRBV20-1	TRBJ2-7
CAISGEGGGGDEQFF	TGTGCCATCAGTGGCGAGGGTGGTGGTGGGGATGAGCAGTTCTTC	-	-	TRBV10-3	TRBJ2-1
CSVEVGGAETQYF	TGCAGCGTTGAAGTCGGAGGGGCAGAGACCCAGTACTTC	-	few	TRBV29-1	TRBJ2-5
CASSLRGGDEQYF	TGTGCCAGCAGTTTGCGAGGGGGAGACGAGCAGTACTTC	-	-	TRBV12-3/TRBV12-4	TRBJ2-7
CSATLAGVQETQYF	TGCAGTGCAACCCTAGCGGGGGTACAAGAGACCCAGTACTTC	TRBD2	-	TRBV20-1	TRBJ2-5
CASSLQGLTEAFF	TGTGCCAGCAGCTTACAGGGTCTGACTGAAGCTTTCTTT	-	-	TRBV13	TRBJ1-1
CASSKTGNYEQYF	TGTGCCAGCAGTAAGACAGGGAACTACGAGCAGTACTTC	TRBD1	-	TRBV27	TRBJ2-7
CSAGLEGTSGSREQYF	TGCAGTGCTGGGTTAGAGGGGACTAGCGGGAGTCGCGAGCAGTACTTC	TRBD2	-	TRBV20-1	TRBJ2-7
CASSLQGQGYAGSSPLHF	TGTGCCAGCAGTTTGCAAGGACAGGGGTATGCTGGTAGTTCACCCCTCCACTTT	TRBD1	few	TRBV27	TRBJ1-6
CASRDTLNGELFF	TGTGCCAGCCGGGACACCCTAAACGGGGAGCTGTTTTTT	-	-	TRBV2	TRBJ2-2
CASSAGLAEQFF	TGTGCCAGCAGCGCAGGGTTGGCTGAGCAGTTCTTC	-	many	TRBV9	TRBJ2-1
CACQGLTYEQYF	TGTGCCTGCCAGGGACTAACCTACGAGCAGTACTTC	TRBD2	few	TRBV6-6	TRBJ2-7
CASSVGTGYTGELFF	TGCGCCAGCAGTGTTGGAACGGGATACACCGGGGAGCTGTTTTTT	-	-	TRBV10-2	TRBJ2-2
CATSDLSGQVPNEQFF	TGTGCCACCAGTGATTTGTCGGGACAGGTCCCCAATGAGCAGTTCTTC	TRBD1	many	TRBV24-1	TRBJ2-1
CASSLGGIGANVLTF	TGCGCCAGCAGCTTGGGGGGGATTGGGGCCAACGTCCTGACTTTC	-	-	TRBV5-1	TRBJ2-6
CASSYGLGLGYNEQFF	TGTGCCAGCAGTTACGGGTTGGGACTAGGTTACAATGAGCAGTTCTTC	TRBD2	few	TRBV6-5	TRBJ2-1
CASSEYNGELFF	TGTGCCAGCAGTGAATATAACGGGGAGCTGTTTTTT	-	few	TRBV6-1	TRBJ2-2
CASSQDTSGTQETQYF	TGCGCCAGCAGCCAAGATACTAGCGGAACCCAAGAGACCCAGTACTTC	TRBD2	few	TRBV4-1	TRBJ2-5
CASSPSPGPIGNEQFF	TGTGCCAGCAGCCCCAGCCCGGGACCCATCGGGAATGAGCAGTTCTTC	-	-	TRBV12-3/TRBV12-4	TRBJ2-1
CASSPVAGGHEQFF	TGTGCCAGCAGCCCTGTAGCGGGGGGACATGAGCAGTTCTTC	TRBD2	few	TRBV3-1	TRBJ2-1